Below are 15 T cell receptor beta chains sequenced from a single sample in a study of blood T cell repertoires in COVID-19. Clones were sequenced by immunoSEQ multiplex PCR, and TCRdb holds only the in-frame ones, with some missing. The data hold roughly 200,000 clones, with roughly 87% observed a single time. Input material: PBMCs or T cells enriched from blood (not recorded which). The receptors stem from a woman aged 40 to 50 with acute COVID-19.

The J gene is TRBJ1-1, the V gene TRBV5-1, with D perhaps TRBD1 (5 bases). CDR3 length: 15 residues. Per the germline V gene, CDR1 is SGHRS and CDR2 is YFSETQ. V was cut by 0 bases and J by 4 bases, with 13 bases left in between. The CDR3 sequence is CASSLEWGKGTEAFF. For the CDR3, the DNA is TGCGCCAGCAGCTTGGAATGGGGCAAGGGCACTGAAGCTTTCTTT.

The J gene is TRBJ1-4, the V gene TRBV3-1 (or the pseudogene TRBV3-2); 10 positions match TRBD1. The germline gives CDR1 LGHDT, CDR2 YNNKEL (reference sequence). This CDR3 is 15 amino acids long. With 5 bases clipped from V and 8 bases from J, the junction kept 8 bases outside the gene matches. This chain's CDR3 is CASSAPGTGEEKLFF. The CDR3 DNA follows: TGTGCCAGCAGCGCCCCCGGGACAGGGGAAGAAAAACTGTTTTTT.

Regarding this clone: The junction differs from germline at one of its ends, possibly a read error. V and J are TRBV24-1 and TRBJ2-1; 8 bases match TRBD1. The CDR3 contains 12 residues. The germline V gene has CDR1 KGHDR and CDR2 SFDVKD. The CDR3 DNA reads TGTGCCACCAGTGATCTGACAGGGGCCATGGTCTTC. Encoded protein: CATSDLTGAMVF.

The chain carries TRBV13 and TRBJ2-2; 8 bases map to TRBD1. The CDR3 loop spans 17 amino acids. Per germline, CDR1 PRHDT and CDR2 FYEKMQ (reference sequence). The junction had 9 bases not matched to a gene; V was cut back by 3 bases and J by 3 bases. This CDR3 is CASSLGGRGLDTGELFF. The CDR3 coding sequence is TGTGCCAGCAGCTTGGGGGGCAGGGGGCTGGACACCGGGGAGCTGTTTTTT.

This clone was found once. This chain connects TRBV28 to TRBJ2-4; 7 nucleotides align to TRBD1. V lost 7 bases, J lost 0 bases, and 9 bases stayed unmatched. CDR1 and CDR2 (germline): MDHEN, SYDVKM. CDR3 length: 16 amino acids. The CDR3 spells CASKTGHRLAKNIQYF. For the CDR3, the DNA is TGTGCCAGCAAGACAGGGCATCGGTTAGCCAAAAACATTCAGTACTTC. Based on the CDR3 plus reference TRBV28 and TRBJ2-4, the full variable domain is DVKVTQSSRYLVKRTGEKVFLECVQDMDHENMFWYRQDPGLGLRLIYFSYDVKMKEKGDIPEGYSVSREKKERFSLILESASTNQTSMYLCASKTGHRLAKNIQYFGAGTRLSVL.

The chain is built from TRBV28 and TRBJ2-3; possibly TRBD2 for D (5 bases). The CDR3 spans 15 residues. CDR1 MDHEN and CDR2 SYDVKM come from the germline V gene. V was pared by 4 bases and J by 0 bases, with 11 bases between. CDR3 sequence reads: CASSWPGSSTDTQYF. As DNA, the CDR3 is TGTGCCAGCAGTTGGCCGGGATCTAGCACAGATACGCAGTATTTT.

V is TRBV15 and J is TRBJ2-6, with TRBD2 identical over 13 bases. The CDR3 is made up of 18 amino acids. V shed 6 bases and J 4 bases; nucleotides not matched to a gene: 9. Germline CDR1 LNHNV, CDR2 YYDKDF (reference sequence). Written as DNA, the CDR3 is TGTGCCACCAGAAGCTCGGGACTAGCGGGGCAGGGGGCCAACGTCCTGACTTTC. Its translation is CATRSSGLAGQGANVLTF. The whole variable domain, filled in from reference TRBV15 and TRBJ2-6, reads DAMVIQNPRYQVTQFGKPVTLSCSQTLNHNVMYWYQQKSSQAPKLLFHYYDKDFNNEADTPDNFQSRRPNTSFCFLDIRSPGLGDTAMYLCATRSSGLAGQGANVLTFGAGSRLTVL.

CDR3 amino acids: CASSLGTVEQYF. The CDR3 DNA sequence: TGTGCCAGCAGCTTGGGGACAGTCGAGCAGTACTTC. The V and J genes are TRBV11-2 and TRBJ2-7; 7 nucleotides line up with TRBD1. Germline assignment: CDR1 SGHAT and CDR2 FQNNGV. The V and J ends lost 3 bases and 6 bases, in that order; junction bases with no gene match: 2. The CDR3 spans 12 residues. Filled out from reference TRBV11-2 and TRBJ2-7, the complete variable domain reads EAGVAQSPRYKIIEKRQSVAFWCNPISGHATLYWYQQILGQGPKLLIQFQNNGVVDDSQLPKDRFSAERLKGVDSTLKIQPAKLEDSAVYLCASSLGTVEQYFGPGTRLTVT.

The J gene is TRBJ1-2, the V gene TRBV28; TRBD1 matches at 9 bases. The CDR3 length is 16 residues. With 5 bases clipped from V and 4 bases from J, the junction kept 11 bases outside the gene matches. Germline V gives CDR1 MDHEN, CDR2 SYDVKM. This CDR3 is CASSRHGGQGPYGYTF. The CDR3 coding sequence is TGTGCCAGCAGTAGGCACGGGGGACAGGGACCCTATGGCTACACCTTC.

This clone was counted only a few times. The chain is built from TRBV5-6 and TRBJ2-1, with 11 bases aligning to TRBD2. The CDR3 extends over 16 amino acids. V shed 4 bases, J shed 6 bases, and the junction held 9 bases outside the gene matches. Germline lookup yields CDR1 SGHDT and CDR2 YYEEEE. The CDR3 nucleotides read TGTGCCAGCAGCATACTAGCGGGAGCTAGTTTCAATGAGCAGTTCTTC. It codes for CASSILAGASFNEQFF.

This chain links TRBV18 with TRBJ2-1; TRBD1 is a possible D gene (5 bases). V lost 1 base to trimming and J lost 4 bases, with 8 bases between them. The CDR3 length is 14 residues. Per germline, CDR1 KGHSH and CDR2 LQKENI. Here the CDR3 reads CASSPLQGYNEQFF. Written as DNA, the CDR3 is TGTGCCAGCTCACCACTGCAGGGTTACAATGAGCAGTTCTTC.

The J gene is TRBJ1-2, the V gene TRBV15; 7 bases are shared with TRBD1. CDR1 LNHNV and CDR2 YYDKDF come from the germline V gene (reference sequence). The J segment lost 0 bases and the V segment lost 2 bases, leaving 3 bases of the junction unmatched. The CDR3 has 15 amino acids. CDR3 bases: TGTGCCACCAGCAGAAGACAGGGAACTAACTATGGCTACACCTTC. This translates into CATSRRQGTNYGYTF. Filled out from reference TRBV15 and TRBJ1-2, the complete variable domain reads DAMVIQNPRYQVTQFGKPVTLSCSQTLNHNVMYWYQQKSSQAPKLLFHYYDKDFNNEADTPDNFQSRRPNTSFCFLDIRSPGLGDTAMYLCATSRRQGTNYGYTFGSGTRLTVV.

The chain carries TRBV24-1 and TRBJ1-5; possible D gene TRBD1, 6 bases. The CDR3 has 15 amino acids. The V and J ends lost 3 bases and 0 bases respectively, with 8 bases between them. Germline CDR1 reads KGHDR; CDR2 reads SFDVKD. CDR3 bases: TGTGCCACCAGTGATACAGGGCTTAGCAATCAGCCCCAGCATTTT. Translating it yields CATSDTGLSNQPQHF.

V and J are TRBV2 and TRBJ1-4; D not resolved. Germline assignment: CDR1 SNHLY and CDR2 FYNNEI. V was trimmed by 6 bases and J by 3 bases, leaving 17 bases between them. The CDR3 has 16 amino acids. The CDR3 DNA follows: TGTGCCAGCAGCCCGGGATTGGAGGGTTCTAATGAAAAACTGTTTTTT. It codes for CASSPGLEGSNEKLFF. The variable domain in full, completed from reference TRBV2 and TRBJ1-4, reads EPEVTQTPSHQVTQMGQEVILRCVPISNHLYFYWYRQILGQKVEFLVSFYNNEISEKSEIFDDQFSVERPDGSNFTLKIRSTKLEDSAMYFCASSPGLEGSNEKLFFGSGTQLSVL.

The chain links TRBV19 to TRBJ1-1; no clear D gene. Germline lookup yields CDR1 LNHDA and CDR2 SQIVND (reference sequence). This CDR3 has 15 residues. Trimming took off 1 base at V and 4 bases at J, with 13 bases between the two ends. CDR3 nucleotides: TGTGCCAGTAGTATAGGCGGGGTCGCGGGCACTGAAGCTTTCTTT. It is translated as CASSIGGVAGTEAFF.